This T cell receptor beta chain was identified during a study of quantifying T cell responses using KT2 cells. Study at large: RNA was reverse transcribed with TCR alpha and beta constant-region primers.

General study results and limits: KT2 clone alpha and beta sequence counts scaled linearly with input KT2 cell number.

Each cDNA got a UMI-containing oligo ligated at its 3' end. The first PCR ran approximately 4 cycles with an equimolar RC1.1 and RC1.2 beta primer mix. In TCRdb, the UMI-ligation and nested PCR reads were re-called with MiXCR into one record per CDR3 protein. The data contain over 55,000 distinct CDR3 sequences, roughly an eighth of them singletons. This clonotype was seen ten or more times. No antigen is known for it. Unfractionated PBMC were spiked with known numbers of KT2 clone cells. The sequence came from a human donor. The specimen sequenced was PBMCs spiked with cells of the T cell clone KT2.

The CDR3 DNA sequence: TGTGCCAGCAGCTCCGGGACAGGCACTGAGCAGTTCTTC. This translates into CASSSGTGTEQFF. The chain links TRBV13 to TRBJ2-1; 8 nucleotides agree with TRBD1. CDR3 length equals 13 residues. Germline loops: CDR1 PRHDT, CDR2 FYEKMQ (reference sequence). The V gene end was trimmed by 4 bases and the J gene end by 9 bases; junction bases not matched to a gene: 5.